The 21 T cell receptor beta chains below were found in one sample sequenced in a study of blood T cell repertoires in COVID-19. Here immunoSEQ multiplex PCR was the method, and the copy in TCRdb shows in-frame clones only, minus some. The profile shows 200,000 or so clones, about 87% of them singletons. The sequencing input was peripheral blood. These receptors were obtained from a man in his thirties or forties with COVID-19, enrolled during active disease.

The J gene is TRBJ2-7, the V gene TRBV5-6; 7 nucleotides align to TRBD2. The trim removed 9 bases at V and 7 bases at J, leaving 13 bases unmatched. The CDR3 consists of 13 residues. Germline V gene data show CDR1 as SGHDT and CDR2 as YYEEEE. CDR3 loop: CATQSAGVREQYF. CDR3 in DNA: TGTGCCACTCAGTCTGCGGGAGTGCGGGAGCAGTACTTC.

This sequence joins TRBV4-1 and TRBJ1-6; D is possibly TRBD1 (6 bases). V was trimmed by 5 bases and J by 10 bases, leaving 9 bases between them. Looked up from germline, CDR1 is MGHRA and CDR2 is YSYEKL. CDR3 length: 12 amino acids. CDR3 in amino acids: CASSEGGSPLHF. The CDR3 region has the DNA TGCGCCAGCAGCGAGGGGGGGTCACCCCTCCACTTT.

CDR3 region: CASSLGGNYGYTF. CDR3 in DNA: TGTGCCAGCAGCTTAGGAGGGAACTATGGCTACACCTTC. V is TRBV7-8 and J is TRBJ1-2; no definite D call. This CDR3 has 13 amino acids. Between the trimmed V and J ends, which lost 1 base and 2 bases, there was a span of 5 bases. The germline V gene encodes CDR1 SGHVS and CDR2 FQNEAQ.

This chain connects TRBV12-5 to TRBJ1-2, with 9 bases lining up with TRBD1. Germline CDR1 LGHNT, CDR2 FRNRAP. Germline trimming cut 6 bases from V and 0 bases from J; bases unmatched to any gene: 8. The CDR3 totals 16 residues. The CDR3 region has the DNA TGTGCTAGTGGCCCGGACAGGGGCCAGACTAACTATGGCTACACCTTC. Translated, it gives CASGPDRGQTNYGYTF.

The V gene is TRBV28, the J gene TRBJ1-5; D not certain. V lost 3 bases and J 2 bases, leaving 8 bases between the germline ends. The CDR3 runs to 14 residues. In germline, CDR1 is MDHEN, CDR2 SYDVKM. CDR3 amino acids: CASSFRYGNQPQHF. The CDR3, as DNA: TGTGCCAGCAGTTTTAGATATGGCAATCAGCCCCAGCATTTT.

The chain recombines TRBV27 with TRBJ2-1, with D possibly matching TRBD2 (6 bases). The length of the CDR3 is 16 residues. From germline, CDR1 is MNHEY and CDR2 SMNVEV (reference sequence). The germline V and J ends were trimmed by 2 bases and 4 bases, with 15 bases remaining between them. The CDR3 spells CASSLVLAASYNEQFF. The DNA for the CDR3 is TGTGCCAGCAGTTTAGTATTAGCGGCTTCGTACAATGAGCAGTTCTTC.

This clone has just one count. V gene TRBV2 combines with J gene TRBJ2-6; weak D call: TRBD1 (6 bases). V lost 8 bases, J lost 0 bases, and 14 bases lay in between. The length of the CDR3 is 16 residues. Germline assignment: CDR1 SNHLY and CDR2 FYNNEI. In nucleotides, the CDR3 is TGTGCCAGCCTACGGGACACCAACTCTGGGGCCAACGTCCTGACTTTC. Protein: CASLRDTNSGANVLTF.

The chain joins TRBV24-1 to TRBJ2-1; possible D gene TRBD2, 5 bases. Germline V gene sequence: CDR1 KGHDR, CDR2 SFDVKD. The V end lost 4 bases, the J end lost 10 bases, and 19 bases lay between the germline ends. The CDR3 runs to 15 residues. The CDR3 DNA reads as TGTGCCACCAGTGAGCCTGGACTGAACTCGGGGGAGCAGTTCTTC. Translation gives CATSEPGLNSGEQFF.

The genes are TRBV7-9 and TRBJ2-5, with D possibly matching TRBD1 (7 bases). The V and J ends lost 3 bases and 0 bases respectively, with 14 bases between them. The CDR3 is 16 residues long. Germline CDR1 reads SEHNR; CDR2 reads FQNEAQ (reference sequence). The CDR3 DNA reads TGTGCCAGCAGCTTCCTGGCGGGACAGCACCAAGAGACCCAGTACTTC. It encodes CASSFLAGQHQETQYF.

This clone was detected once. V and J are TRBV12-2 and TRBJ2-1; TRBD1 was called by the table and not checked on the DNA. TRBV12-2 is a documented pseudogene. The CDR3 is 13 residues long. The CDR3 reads CASRYDRVNEQFF. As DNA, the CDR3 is TGTGCAAGTCGTTACGACAGGGTCAATGAGCAGTTCTTC.

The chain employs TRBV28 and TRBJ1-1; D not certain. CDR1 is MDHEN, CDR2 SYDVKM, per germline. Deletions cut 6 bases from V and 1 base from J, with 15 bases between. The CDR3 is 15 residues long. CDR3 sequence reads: CASSPAGSGNTEAFF. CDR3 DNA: TGTGCCAGCAGCCCCGCAGGTTCCGGGAACACTGAAGCTTTCTTT.

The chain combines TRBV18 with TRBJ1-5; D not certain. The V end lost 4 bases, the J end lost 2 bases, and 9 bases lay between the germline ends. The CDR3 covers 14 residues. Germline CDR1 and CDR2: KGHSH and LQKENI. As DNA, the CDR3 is TGTGCCAGCTCACAGGCAGCGGGCAATCAGCCCCAGCATTTT. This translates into CASSQAAGNQPQHF.

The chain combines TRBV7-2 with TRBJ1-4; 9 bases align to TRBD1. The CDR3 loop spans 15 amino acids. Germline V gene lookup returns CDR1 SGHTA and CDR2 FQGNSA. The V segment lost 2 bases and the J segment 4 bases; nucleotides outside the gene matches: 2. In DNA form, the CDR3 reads TGTGCCAGCAGCTTACGACAGGGGGTTAATGAAAAACTGTTTTTT. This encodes CASSLRQGVNEKLFF.

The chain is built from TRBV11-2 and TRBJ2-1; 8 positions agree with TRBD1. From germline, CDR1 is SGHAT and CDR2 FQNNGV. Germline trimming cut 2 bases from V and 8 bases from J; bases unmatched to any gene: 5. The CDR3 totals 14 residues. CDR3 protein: CASSLRQGSDEQFF. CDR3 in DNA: TGTGCCAGCAGCTTACGACAGGGGTCAGATGAGCAGTTCTTC.

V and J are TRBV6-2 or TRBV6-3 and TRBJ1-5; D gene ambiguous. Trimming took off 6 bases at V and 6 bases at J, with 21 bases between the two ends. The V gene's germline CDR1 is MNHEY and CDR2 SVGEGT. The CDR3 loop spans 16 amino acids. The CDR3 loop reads CASSRTHGSLGQPQHF. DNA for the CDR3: TGTGCCAGCAGCCGTACACACGGGTCGTTGGGTCAGCCCCAGCATTTT.

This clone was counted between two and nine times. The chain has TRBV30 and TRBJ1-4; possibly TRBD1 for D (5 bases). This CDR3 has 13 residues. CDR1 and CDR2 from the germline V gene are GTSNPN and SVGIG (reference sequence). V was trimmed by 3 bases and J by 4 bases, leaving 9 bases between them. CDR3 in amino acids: CAWRRGSNEKLFF. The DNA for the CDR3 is TGTGCCTGGAGAAGGGGAAGTAATGAAAAACTGTTTTTT.

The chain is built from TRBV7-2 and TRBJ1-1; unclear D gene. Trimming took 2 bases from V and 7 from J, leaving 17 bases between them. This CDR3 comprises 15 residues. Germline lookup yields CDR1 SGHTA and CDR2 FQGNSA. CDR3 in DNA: TGTGCCAGCAGCTTACGACACCCAATGTTGGTTGAAGCTTTCTTT. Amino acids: CASSLRHPMLVEAFF.

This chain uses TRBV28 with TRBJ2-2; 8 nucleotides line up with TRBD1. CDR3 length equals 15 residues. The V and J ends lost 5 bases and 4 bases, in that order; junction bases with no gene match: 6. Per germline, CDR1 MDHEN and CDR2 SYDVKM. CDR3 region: CASSTQGAGTGELFF. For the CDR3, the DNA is TGTGCCAGCAGTACTCAGGGGGCGGGCACCGGGGAGCTGTTTTTT.

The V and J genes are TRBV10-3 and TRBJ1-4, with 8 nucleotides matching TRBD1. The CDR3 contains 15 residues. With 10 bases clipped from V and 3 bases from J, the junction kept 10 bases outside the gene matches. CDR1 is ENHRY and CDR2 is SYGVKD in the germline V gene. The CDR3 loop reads CATGQGGVANEKLFF. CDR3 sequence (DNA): TGTGCCACCGGACAGGGAGGCGTAGCTAATGAAAAACTGTTTTTT.

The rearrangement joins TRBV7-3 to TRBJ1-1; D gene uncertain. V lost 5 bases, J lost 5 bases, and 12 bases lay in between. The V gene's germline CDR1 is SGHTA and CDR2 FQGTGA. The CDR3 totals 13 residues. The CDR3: CASSLGPATEAFF. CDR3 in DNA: TGTGCCAGCAGCCTAGGTCCGGCGACTGAAGCTTTCTTT.

This CDR3 reads CATSRANRLPGSQYF. Here the CDR3 DNA reads TGTGCCACCAGCAGAGCCAACCGACTGCCGGGATCCCAGTACTTC. This chain connects TRBV15 to TRBJ2-5; D is perhaps TRBD2 (5 bases). Germline CDR1 LNHNV, CDR2 YYDKDF (reference sequence). The CDR3 extends over 15 amino acids. V was cut by 1 base and J by 9 bases, with 18 bases left in between.